The 18 T cell receptor beta chains in this list originate from one sample, sequenced in a study of shared clonotypes between healthy human individuals. Some clones are missing from TCRdb's copy, which holds only in-frame ones; the method was immunoSEQ multiplex PCR. The sample has about half a million clones, roughly 80% seen once. Sequencing was performed on PBMCs. The receptors shown here come from a woman aged 40-49 years in good health. Some clones in this sample may be carry-over from other donors' samples.

This chain uses TRBV13 with TRBJ2-1, with D maybe TRBD2 (5 bases). The length of the CDR3 is 16 residues. Germline V lookup: CDR1 PRHDT, CDR2 FYEKMQ (reference sequence). V was cut by 1 base and J by 1 base, with 11 bases left in between. CDR3 nucleotides: TGTGCCAGCAGCTTAGTAACGGGGTTGTCCTACAATGAGCAGTTCTTC. It translates to CASSLVTGLSYNEQFF.

The J gene is TRBJ2-3, the V gene TRBV5-8; 14 nucleotides match TRBD2. Germline V gives CDR1 SGHTS, CDR2 YDEGEE. The CDR3 has 17 amino acids. The V and J ends lost 2 bases and 4 bases, in that order; junction bases with no gene match: 6. The CDR3: CASSFPGTSGSADTQYF. CDR3 nucleotide sequence: TGTGCCAGCAGCTTTCCTGGGACTAGCGGGAGCGCAGATACGCAGTATTTT.

This clone has only a few counts. The rearrangement links TRBV10-2 to TRBJ2-5, with D possibly TRBD2 on 5 matching bases. The germline gives CDR1 WSHSY, CDR2 SAAADI. The CDR3 runs to 14 residues. V lost 4 bases and J lost 4, with 13 bases in between. The CDR3 DNA reads as TGCGCCAGCAGTGTTGGCGGGTCAGGAGAGACCCAGTACTTC. Protein sequence: CASSVGGSGETQYF.

This clone has more than one count but fewer than ten. V is TRBV11-3 and J is TRBJ2-5; tentatively, D is TRBD2 (6 bases). Germline V lookup: CDR1 SGHNT, CDR2 YENEEA. CDR3 length: 15 residues. The V gene lost 5 bases and the J gene lost 2 bases, with 15 bases spanning the gap. The CDR3, as DNA: TGTGCCAGCAGCCCAGGAGGGACGTCACAAGAGACCCAGTACTTC. This codes for CASSPGGTSQETQYF.

For the CDR3, the DNA is TGTGCCAGCAGCTTAGGTGGCGGGAGGGCGGTCAATGAGCAGTTCTTC. This encodes CASSLGGGRAVNEQFF. The chain has TRBV7-9 and TRBJ2-1, with TRBD2 matching 9 bases. The trim removed 1 base at V and 6 bases at J, leaving 7 bases unmatched. The CDR3 has 16 amino acids. In germline, CDR1 is SEHNR, CDR2 FQNEAQ (reference sequence).

The gene calls are TRBV5-1 and TRBJ2-7; TRBD1 aligns across 8 bases. Germline CDR1 is SGHRS and CDR2 is YFSETQ. Trimming at V came to 0 bases and at J to 7 bases, leaving 12 bases not matched to a gene. This CDR3 has 16 residues. The CDR3 sequence is CASSLALRGQGREQYF. Here the CDR3 DNA reads TGCGCCAGCAGCTTGGCCCTCCGAGGACAGGGCCGGGAGCAGTACTTC.

The V and J genes are TRBV28 and TRBJ2-3; 8 nucleotides agree with TRBD2. CDR3 length: 17 residues. Germline V gene sequence: CDR1 MDHEN, CDR2 SYDVKM. The trim removed 2 bases at V and 2 bases at J, leaving 9 bases unmatched. CDR3 sequence (DNA): TGTGCCAGCAGTTTAGGGGGGGCGGGAGGACTCACAGATACGCAGTATTTT. The encoded protein is CASSLGGAGGLTDTQYF.

As to this clone: This likely came from a read error, as a far larger clone is one base away. V and J are TRBV4-3 and TRBJ2-2; D gene unclear. The CDR3 has 14 amino acids. From germline, CDR1 is LGHNA and CDR2 YSLEER. Between the trimmed V and J ends, which lost 4 bases and 8 bases, there was a span of 14 bases. The DNA for the CDR3 is TGCGCCAGCAGCCCTAATCACGACTGGGGGGAGCTGTTTTTT. Translation: CASSPNHDWGELFF.

The chain combines TRBV5-1 with TRBJ1-3; no clear D. V lost 7 bases and J lost 0, with 11 bases in between. Per germline, CDR1 SGHRS and CDR2 YFSETQ. The CDR3 has 14 amino acids. The CDR3 nucleotides read TGCGCCAGCCGGACGGGCCACTCTGGAAACACCATATATTTT. Protein product: CASRTGHSGNTIYF.

The sample holds a few counts of this clone. This chain joins TRBV19 and TRBJ1-2, with 12 bases that match TRBD1. V was pared by 3 bases and J by 7 bases, with 6 bases of the junction left unmatched. The germline V gene encodes CDR1 LNHDA and CDR2 SQIVND (reference sequence). The CDR3 loop spans 15 amino acids. CDR3 amino acids: CASSIKGQGARGYTF. In nucleotides, the CDR3 is TGTGCCAGTAGTATTAAGGGACAGGGGGCGCGTGGCTACACCTTC.

This clone was observed a handful of times. The chain recombines TRBV27 with TRBJ1-5; maybe TRBD1 (5 bases). V was cut by 6 bases and J by 6 bases, with 15 bases left in between. The CDR3 length is 14 residues. The germline CDR1 and CDR2 sequences are MNHEY and SMNVEV (reference sequence). The DNA for the CDR3 is TGTGCCAGCAGGGTGGGGACCGGGGGTCAGCCCCAGCATTTT. Protein product: CASRVGTGGQPQHF.

As concerns this clone: Since a far larger clone is one base different, this is likely a read error. This sequence joins TRBV5-6 and TRBJ2-7, with 7 bases fitting TRBD2. Germline CDR1 is SGHDT and CDR2 is YYEEEE. The CDR3 length is 17 residues. The CDR3 DNA reads TGTGCCGGCAGCGCCTGGCAATTGCGGGAGCCGGAGGACGAGCAGTACTTC. Protein sequence: CAGSAWQLREPEDEQYF.

The V gene is TRBV7-9, the J gene TRBJ2-7, with TRBD2 matching over 9 bases. CDR1 is SEHNR and CDR2 is FQNEAQ in the germline V gene (reference sequence). With 1 base clipped from V and 3 bases from J, the junction kept 1 base outside the gene matches. The CDR3 extends over 14 amino acids. The CDR3 region is CASSLDSGSYEQYF. The CDR3 nucleotides are TGTGCCAGCAGCTTAGATAGCGGGAGCTACGAGCAGTACTTC. Together with reference TRBV7-9 and TRBJ2-7, the CDR3 gives the full variable domain: DTGVSQNPRHKITKRGQNVTFRCDPISEHNRLYWYRQTLGQGPEFLTYFQNEAQLEKSRLLSDRFSAERPKGSFSTLEIQRTEQGDSAMYLCASSLDSGSYEQYFGPGTRLTVT.

This clone showed up just once. This rearrangement joins TRBV7-9 to TRBJ2-3, with TRBD2 matching 8 bases. Germline trimming cut 3 bases from V and 2 bases from J; bases unmatched to any gene: 4. In germline, CDR1 is SEHNR, CDR2 FQNEAQ (reference sequence). The CDR3 sequence is 15 residues long. The CDR3 DNA follows: TGTGCCAGCAGCTTTAGCGGGACTCCCACAGATACGCAGTATTTT. Residues: CASSFSGTPTDTQYF.

Remarks on this clone: A read error is likely here: a far larger clone is one base away. Different DNA sequences within this sample yield the same CDR3. V is TRBV20-1 and J is TRBJ1-2, with no clear D. Germline CDR1 reads DFQATT; CDR2 reads SNEGSKA (reference sequence). This CDR3 spans 11 amino acids. The CDR3 sequence is CSASLPIGYTF. In nucleotides, the CDR3 is TGTAGTGCTAGCTTACCTATTGGCTACACCTTC.

In the case of this clone: Given a far larger clone just one base away, this is likely a sequencing read error. This chain joins TRBV4-3 and TRBJ1-4, with no clear D. Germline V CDR1 and CDR2: LGHNA, YSLEER. CDR3 length equals 15 residues. V lost 4 bases to trimming and J lost 8 bases, with 17 bases between them. In nucleotides, the CDR3 is TGCGCCAGCAGCCGAGAGACATGGAAGGAAGAAAAACTGTTTTTT. The encoded protein is CASSRETWKEEKLFF.

V and J are TRBV5-1 and TRBJ2-2; 7 bases are shared with TRBD2. The CDR3 length is 17 residues. CDR1 is SGHRS, CDR2 YFSETQ, per germline. V dropped 6 bases and J dropped 8; count of bases not matched to a gene: 19. The CDR3 region has the DNA TGCGCCAGCAAAATTGATGGACTAGTGGCTTTTTCGGGGGAGCTGTTTTTT. It encodes CASKIDGLVAFSGELFF.

This chain joins TRBV7-3 and TRBJ1-1, with TRBD1 matching 7 bases. The CDR3 spans 15 residues. CDR1 and CDR2 (germline): SGHTA, FQGTGA. The ends lost 5 bases at V and 1 base at J; junction bases unmatched: 7. Here the CDR3 DNA reads TGTGCCAGCAGCAAATTAGGGACAGCGAACACTGAAGCTTTCTTT. It specifies CASSKLGTANTEAFF.